This T cell receptor beta chain was found in a study of blood T cell repertoires in COVID-19. Measured with immunoSEQ multiplex PCR; TCRdb has only the in-frame clones, and not every one. The sample has about 470,000 clones, about nine tenths seen once. J gave up 7 bases and V 1 base, and 9 bases lay outside the gene matches. The CDR3 totals 15 residues. Germline V gives CDR1 LGHDT, CDR2 YNNKEL (reference sequence). This receptor was identified in a woman aged 18 to 35 who had recovered from COVID-19. The sequenced material came from PBMCs or T cells enriched from blood (not recorded which). V usage is TRBV3-1 (or the pseudogene TRBV3-2) and J usage is TRBJ2-7; TRBD2 matches 8 bases. In DNA form, the CDR3 reads TGTGCCAGCAGCCAAGGGGGACTAGTGGCGCGGGAGCAGTACTTC. It codes for CASSQGGLVAREQYF.